A single sample gave rise to the 15 T cell receptor beta chains below, sequenced in a study of cytomegalovirus exposure and HLA in healthy donors. With 60 Vbeta and 13 Jbeta primers, the PCR was carried out. Sequencing was performed with immunoSEQ multiplex PCR; in TCRdb, only in-frame clones are kept and a portion is missing. Here the sample spans about 130,000 clones, around 67% being singletons. Sequencing was performed on PBMCs. The receptors here all came from a woman aged 40-49 years in good health and CMV-seropositive.

This clone appeared a single time. The chain couples TRBV18 to TRBJ2-2; the match to TRBD1 covers 7 bases. The length of the CDR3 is 16 residues. The germline V gene has CDR1 KGHSH and CDR2 LQKENI. V lost 1 base, J lost 2 bases, and 4 bases stayed unmatched. The CDR3 region has the DNA TGTGCCAGCTCACCACGACAGGGACAAAACACCGGGGAGCTGTTTTTT. Encoded protein: CASSPRQGQNTGELFF.

The sample holds one count of this clone. This chain joins TRBV7-2 and TRBJ2-5; weak D call: TRBD2 (7 bases). The better agreement between TRBJ2-7 and the DNA end casts doubt on the J call. The germline CDR1 and CDR2 sequences are SGHTA and FQGNSA. CDR3 length: 16 residues. The CDR3 reads CASSLGGGVSTYEQYF. DNA for the CDR3: TGTGCCAGCAGCTTAGGCGGGGGCGTCAGTACCTACGAGCAGTACTTC.

The V call is TRBV15, the J call TRBJ2-3; 10 positions agree with TRBD2. Germline V gives CDR1 LNHNV, CDR2 YYDKDF (reference sequence). V trimming: 3 bases; J trimming: 0 bases; junction bases outside the gene matches: 9. CDR3 length: 18 amino acids. The CDR3, as DNA: TGTGCCACCAGCAGGCCGGAGGGACTAGCGTCTAGCACAGATACGCAGTATTTT. Translation gives CATSRPEGLASSTDTQYF.

The chain recombines TRBV5-1 with TRBJ1-6; D gene unclear. The CDR3 consists of 16 residues. Germline CDR1 SGHRS, CDR2 YFSETQ. V was shortened by 5 bases and J by 5 bases, with 17 bases between the two germline ends. The DNA for the CDR3 is TGCGCCAGCAGTTTTGGAGGGTCTCTGAATAATTCACCCCTCCACTTT. Amino acid sequence: CASSFGGSLNNSPLHF.

This rearrangement joins TRBV19 to TRBJ2-3; 10 bases are shared with TRBD2. This CDR3 is built from 15 residues. Germline loops: CDR1 LNHDA, CDR2 SQIVND (reference sequence). Germline trimming cut 6 bases from V and 4 bases from J; bases unmatched to any gene: 7. The CDR3 bases are TGTGCCAGTAGACCACCGGGACTAGCGCCAGATACGCAGTATTTT. It encodes CASRPPGLAPDTQYF.

V and J are TRBV7-3 and TRBJ1-1; weak D call: TRBD1 (6 bases). V was clipped by 5 bases and J by 1 base, with 11 bases between them. This CDR3 contains 14 residues. Germline CDR1 SGHTA, CDR2 FQGTGA. The CDR3 nucleotides read TGTGCCAGCAGCCCAGGGGCAGGGAACACTGAAGCTTTCTTT. Translated, it gives CASSPGAGNTEAFF.

V usage is TRBV4-2 and J usage is TRBJ2-7; D is perhaps TRBD1 (6 bases). The CDR3 runs 13 residues. V lost 4 bases to trimming and J lost 4 bases, with 11 bases between them. In germline, CDR1 is LGHNA, CDR2 YNFKEQ. This chain's CDR3 is CASSRDKGYEQYF. The CDR3 DNA is TGTGCCAGCAGCCGGGACAAGGGGTACGAGCAGTACTTC.

This clone was seen a handful of times. The rearrangement links TRBV9 to TRBJ1-3; D gene uncertain. This CDR3 comprises 16 residues. V shed 1 base and J shed 1 base, with 12 bases lying between them. The V gene's germline CDR1 is SGDLS and CDR2 YYNGEE. The CDR3 loop reads CASSVTGRRSGNTIYF. CDR3 DNA: TGTGCCAGCAGCGTAACTGGGCGGAGGTCTGGAAACACCATATATTTT.

This clone was seen just once. The chain joins TRBV28 to TRBJ1-1; 8 bases line up with TRBD1. Trimming cost V 5 bases and J 4 bases; bases outside gene matches: 15. The CDR3 totals 17 residues. Looked up from germline, CDR1 is MDHEN and CDR2 is SYDVKM. The chain's CDR3 is CASSKRLMTGVATEAFF. The CDR3 DNA sequence: TGTGCCAGCAGTAAACGACTGATGACAGGGGTGGCCACTGAAGCTTTCTTT.

The chain carries TRBV2 and TRBJ2-7, with a tentative D call TRBD2 (5 bases). The CDR3 has 11 residues. Germline CDR1 SNHLY, CDR2 FYNNEI. V was shortened by 4 bases and J by 7 bases, with 8 bases between the two germline ends. This chain's CDR3 is CASSVGGEQYF. The CDR3 nucleotides read TGTGCCAGCAGTGTTGGCGGGGAGCAGTACTTC.

CDR3 nucleotide sequence: TGTGCCAGCAGCTTGGCCCTGGGACAGGGGATTGACGGCTACACCTTC. Translated, it gives CASSLALGQGIDGYTF. This chain uses TRBV5-6 with TRBJ1-2; 10 nucleotides align to TRBD1. The germline V gene encodes CDR1 SGHDT and CDR2 YYEEEE. The CDR3 has 16 residues. The J segment lost 8 bases and the V segment lost 0 bases, leaving 10 bases of the junction unmatched.

This clone was seen more than once but under ten times. This chain joins TRBV4-2 and TRBJ2-3; 8 bases are a match to TRBD2. The V and J ends lost 4 bases and 6 bases, in that order; junction bases with no gene match: 6. Germline values: CDR1 LGHNA, CDR2 YNFKEQ. CDR3 length equals 14 residues. CDR3 nucleotides: TGTGCCAGCAGCCTCGGGACTAGTCGGGATACGCAGTATTTT. Amino acids: CASSLGTSRDTQYF.

This chain uses TRBV5-6 with TRBJ1-1, with D possibly TRBD1 on 5 matching bases. CDR3 size: 15 residues. CDR1 is SGHDT, CDR2 YYEEEE, per germline. Trimming stripped 3 bases from V and 1 base from J, with 13 bases between. CDR3 amino acids: CASSWGVNKNTEAFF. Here the CDR3 DNA reads TGTGCCAGCAGCTGGGGGGTTAATAAGAACACTGAAGCTTTCTTT.

This chain links TRBV30 with TRBJ2-7; 9 bases line up with TRBD1. The V gene's germline CDR1 is GTSNPN and CDR2 SVGIG (reference sequence). This CDR3 is 15 amino acids long. With 4 bases clipped from V and 5 bases from J, the junction kept 12 bases outside the gene matches. This CDR3 reads CAWTKTPGTGNEQYF. CDR3 DNA: TGTGCCTGGACCAAAACCCCCGGGACAGGGAACGAGCAGTACTTC.

This chain connects TRBV9 to TRBJ1-6; D ambiguous. This CDR3 is 15 amino acids long. Germline assignment: CDR1 SGDLS and CDR2 YYNGEE. Trimming pared 4 bases from V and 8 bases from J, leaving 16 bases between. The CDR3 reads CASSTAGDGYSPLHF. For the CDR3, the DNA is TGTGCCAGCAGCACTGCCGGGGATGGTTATTCACCCCTCCACTTT.